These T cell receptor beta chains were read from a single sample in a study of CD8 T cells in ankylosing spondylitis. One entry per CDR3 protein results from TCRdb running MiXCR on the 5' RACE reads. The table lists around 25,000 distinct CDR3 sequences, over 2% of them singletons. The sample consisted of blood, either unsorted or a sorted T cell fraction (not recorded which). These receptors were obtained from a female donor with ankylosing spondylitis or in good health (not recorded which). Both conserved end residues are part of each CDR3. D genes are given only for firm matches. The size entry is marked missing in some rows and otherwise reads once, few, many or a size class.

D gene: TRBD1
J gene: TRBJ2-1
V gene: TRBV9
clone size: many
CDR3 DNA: TGTGCCAGCAGCGTGGGATCGGGACAGGGGAATGAGCAGTTCTTC
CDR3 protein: CASSVGSGQGNEQFF

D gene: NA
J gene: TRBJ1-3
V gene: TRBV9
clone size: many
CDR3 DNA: TGTGCCAGCAGCGTCGGGTTCGACGAGAGCTCTGGAAACACCATATATTTT
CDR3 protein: CASSVGFDESSGNTIYF

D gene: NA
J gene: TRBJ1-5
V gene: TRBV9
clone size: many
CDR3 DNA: TGTGCCAGCAGCGCTGGACAGATTAGCAATCAGCCCCAGCATTTT
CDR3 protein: CASSAGQISNQPQHF

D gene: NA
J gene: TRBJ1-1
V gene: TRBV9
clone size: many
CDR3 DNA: TGTGCCAGCAGCGTAGTTGGACTGAACACTGAAGCTTTCTTT
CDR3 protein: CASSVVGLNTEAFF

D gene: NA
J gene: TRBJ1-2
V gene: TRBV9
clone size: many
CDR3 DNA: TGTGCCAGCAGGACAGACAAGGCCTATGGCTACACCTTC
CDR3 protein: CASRTDKAYGYTF

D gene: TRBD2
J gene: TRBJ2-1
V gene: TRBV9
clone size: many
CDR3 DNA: TGTGCCAGCAGCGTCGCGGGAGTTCTCTACAATGAGCAGTTCTTC
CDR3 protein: CASSVAGVLYNEQFF

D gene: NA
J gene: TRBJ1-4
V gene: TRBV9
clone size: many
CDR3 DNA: TGTGCCAGCAGCGTCGGGGCAACTAATGAAAAACTGTTTTTT
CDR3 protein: CASSVGATNEKLFF

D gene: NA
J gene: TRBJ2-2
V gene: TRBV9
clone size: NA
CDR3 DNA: TGTGCCAGCAGCGCCCCCGAGAGGGCTACCGGGGAGCTGTTTTTT
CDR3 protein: CASSAPERATGELFF

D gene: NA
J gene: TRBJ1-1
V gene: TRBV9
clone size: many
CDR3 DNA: TGTGCCAGCAGCGTAGTAAGTTCCCTGGACAGTGCCACTTACACTGAAGCTTTCTTT
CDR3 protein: CASSVVSSLDSATYTEAFF

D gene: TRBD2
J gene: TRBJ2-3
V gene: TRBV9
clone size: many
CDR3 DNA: TGTGCCAGCAGCGTATTAGCGGGATTCACAGATACGCAGTATTTT
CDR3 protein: CASSVLAGFTDTQYF

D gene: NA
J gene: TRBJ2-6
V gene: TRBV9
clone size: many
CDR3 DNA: TGTGCCAGCAGCGCTGCCTGGACTGGGGCCAACGTCCTGACTTTC
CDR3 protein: CASSAAWTGANVLTF

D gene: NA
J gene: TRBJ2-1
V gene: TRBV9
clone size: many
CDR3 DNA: TGTGCCAGCAGCGTGGGGGAGTCCTACAATGAGCAGTTCTTC
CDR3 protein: CASSVGESYNEQFF

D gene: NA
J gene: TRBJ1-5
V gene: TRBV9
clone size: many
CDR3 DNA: TGTGCCAGCAGCCCGGACACCACGGGGCAGCCCCAGCATTTT
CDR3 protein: CASSPDTTGQPQHF

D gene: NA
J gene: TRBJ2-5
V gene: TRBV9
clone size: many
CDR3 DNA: TGTGCCAGCAGCCGTCAGGAGGGAGAGACCCAGTACTTC
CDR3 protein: CASSRQEGETQYF

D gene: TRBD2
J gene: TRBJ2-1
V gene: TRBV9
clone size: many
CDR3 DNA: TGTGCCAGCAGCGCAAGCGGGGGGGGCCGGACTGAGCAGTTCTTC
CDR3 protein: CASSASGGGRTEQFF

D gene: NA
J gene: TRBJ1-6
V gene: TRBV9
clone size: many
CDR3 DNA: TGTGCCAGCAGCGTAGCTCCCGCCCAGCCCCTCCACTTT
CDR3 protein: CASSVAPAQPLHF

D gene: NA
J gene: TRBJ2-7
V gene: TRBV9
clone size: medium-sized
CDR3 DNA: TGTGCCAGCAGCCCCCCGGGGCTAGAAGAGCAGTACTTC
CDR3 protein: CASSPPGLEEQYF

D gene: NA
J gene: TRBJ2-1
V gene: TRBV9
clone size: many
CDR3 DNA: TGTGCCAGCAGCACCGGGACCTTGGGAACTAATGAGCAGTTCTTC
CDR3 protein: CASSTGTLGTNEQFF

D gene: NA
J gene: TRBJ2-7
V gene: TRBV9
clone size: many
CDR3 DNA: TGTGCCAGCAGCGCAGGAAACTCCTACGAGCAGTACTTC
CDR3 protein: CASSAGNSYEQYF

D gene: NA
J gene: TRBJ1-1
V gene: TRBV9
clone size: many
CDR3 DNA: TGTGCCAGCAGCTCCCGGGCCGGGCTAAACACTGAAGCTTTCTTT
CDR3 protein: CASSSRAGLNTEAFF

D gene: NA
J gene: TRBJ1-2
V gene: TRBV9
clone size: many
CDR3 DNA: TGTGCCAGCAGCGGGGTGTTAGCTAACTATGGCTACACCTTC
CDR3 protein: CASSGVLANYGYTF

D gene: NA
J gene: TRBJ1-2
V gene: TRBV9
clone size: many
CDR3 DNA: TGTGCCAGCAGCGAGGGGGGGGCTCAGATCTATGGCTACACCTTC
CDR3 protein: CASSEGGAQIYGYTF

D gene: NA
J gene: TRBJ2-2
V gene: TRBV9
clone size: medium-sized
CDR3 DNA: TGTGCCAGCAGCGTAACGAACACCGGGGAGCTGTTTTTT
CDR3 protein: CASSVTNTGELFF

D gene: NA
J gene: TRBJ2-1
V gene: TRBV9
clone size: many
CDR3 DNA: TGTGCCAGCAGCGTAGGAGGAGGGGCCGGGGCCGGGAATGAGCAGTTCTTC
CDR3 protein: CASSVGGGAGAGNEQFF

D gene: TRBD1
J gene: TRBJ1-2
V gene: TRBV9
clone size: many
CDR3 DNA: TGTGCCAGCAGCCTCGGACAGGGGAACTATGGCTACACCTTC
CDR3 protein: CASSLGQGNYGYTF

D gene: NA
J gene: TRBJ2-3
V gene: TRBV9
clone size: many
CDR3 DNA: TGTGCCAGCAGCGTAAACAGAGGACTTACGCAGTATTTT
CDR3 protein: CASSVNRGLTQYF

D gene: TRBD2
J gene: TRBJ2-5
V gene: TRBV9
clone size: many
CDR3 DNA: TGTGCCAGCAGCAGCGGGGCCCAAGAGACCCAGTACTTC
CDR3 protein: CASSSGAQETQYF

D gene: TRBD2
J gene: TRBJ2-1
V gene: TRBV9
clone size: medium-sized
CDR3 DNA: TGTGCCAGCAGCGTAGGACTAGCGGAGAGCTACAATGAGCAGTTCTTC
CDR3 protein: CASSVGLAESYNEQFF

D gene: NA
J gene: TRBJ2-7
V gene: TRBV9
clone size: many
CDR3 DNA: TGTGCCAGCAGCGTAGCGGGGTTCGGCGAGCAGTACTTC
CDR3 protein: CASSVAGFGEQYF

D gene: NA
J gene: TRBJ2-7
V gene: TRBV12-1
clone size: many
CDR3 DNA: TGTGCCAGCAGCTCCAATACCTACGAGCAGTACTTC
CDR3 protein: CASSSNTYEQYF

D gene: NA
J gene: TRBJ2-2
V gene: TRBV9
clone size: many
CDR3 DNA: TGTGCCAGCAGCGTAGCCGGGGGTTCGAGCACCGGGGAGCTGTTTTTT
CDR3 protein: CASSVAGGSSTGELFF